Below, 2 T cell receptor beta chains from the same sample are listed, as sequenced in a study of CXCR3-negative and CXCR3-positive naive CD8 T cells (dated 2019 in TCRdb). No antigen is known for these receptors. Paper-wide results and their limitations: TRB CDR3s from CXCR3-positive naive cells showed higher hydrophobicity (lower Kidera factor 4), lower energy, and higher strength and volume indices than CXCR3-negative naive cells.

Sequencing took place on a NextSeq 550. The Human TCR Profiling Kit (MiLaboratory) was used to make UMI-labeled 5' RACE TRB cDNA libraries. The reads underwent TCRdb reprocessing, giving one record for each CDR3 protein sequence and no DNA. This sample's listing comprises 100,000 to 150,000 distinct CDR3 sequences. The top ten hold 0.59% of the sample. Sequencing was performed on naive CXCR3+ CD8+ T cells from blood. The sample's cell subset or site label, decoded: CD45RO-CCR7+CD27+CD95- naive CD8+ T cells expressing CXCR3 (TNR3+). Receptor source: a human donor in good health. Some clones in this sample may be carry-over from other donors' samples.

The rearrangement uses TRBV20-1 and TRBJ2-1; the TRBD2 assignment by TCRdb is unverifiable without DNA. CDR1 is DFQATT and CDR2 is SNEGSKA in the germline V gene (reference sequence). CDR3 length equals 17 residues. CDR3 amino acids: CSARGTPASGEYNEQFF.

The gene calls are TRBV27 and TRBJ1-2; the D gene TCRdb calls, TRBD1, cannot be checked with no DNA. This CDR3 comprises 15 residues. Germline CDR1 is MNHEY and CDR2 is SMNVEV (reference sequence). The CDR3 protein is CASSLDTSGTYGYTF.